This TCR beta chain came from a study of shared clonotypes between healthy human individuals. The CDR3 spans 13 residues. V gave up 0 bases and J gave up 7 bases, with 7 bases separating them. Germline lookup yields CDR1 MNHEY and CDR2 SVGAGI. Terminally differentiated effector memory CD45RA+ cells were excluded by CCR7 positive selection of CD45RO-negative cells. This was a deep-level run. Profiling relied on immunoSEQ multiplex PCR, and the TCRdb table lists in-frame clones only, not all of them. This table holds about 1,800,000 clones, roughly 95% found once. Points on this clone: Other DNA sequences within the sample encode an identical CDR3.

The V call is TRBV6-5, the J call TRBJ2-1, with D perhaps given as TRBD1 or TRBD2 (5 bases each). This receptor was obtained from a man aged 18 to 30 in good health. The specimen was naive CD8+ T cells sorted from blood. Written as DNA, the CDR3 is TGTGCCAGCAGTTACTCAGAGGGGAATGAGCAGTTCTTC. It encodes CASSYSEGNEQFF.